The entry below gives a single TCR beta chain sequence along with its context. Authors' analysis steps: Amplification from reference gene primers served as the basis for estimated nucleated cell counts. Sequenced by immunoSEQ multiplex PCR; TCRdb stores in-frame clones only, minus some. V and J calls plus clone size are reproduced from that table; the DNA served to infer D and trimming. The sample includes more than 65,000 clones, around four fifths of them seen just once. This sample was included in a study of blood T cell repertoires in COVID-19. About the research overall: Acute-phase and convalescent COVID-19 samples originated in the United States, Italy and Spain. PBMCs, B-cell-depleted T cells, or T cells provided the cDNA or gDNA that made up the material.

The CDR3 loop spans 14 amino acids. CDR1 is MNHEY and CDR2 is SMNVEV in the germline V gene (reference sequence). Between the trimmed V and J ends, which lost 6 bases and 1 base, there was a span of 12 bases. The rearrangement uses TRBV27 and TRBJ1-1; weak D call: TRBD1 (6 bases). The receptor comes from a man in his fifties with active COVID-19. Sequencing input: peripheral blood. The CDR3 protein is CASRLGGANTEAFF. DNA of the CDR3: TGTGCCAGCAGGCTAGGGGGGGCGAACACTGAAGCTTTCTTT.